The 24 T cell receptor beta chains below all came from one sample that was sequenced in a study of technical replicates of blood from several donors. Produced via immunoSEQ multiplex PCR; TCRdb's table is partial and in-frame only. The repertoire holds around 72,000 clones, with over 95% as singletons. The sample consisted of T cells isolated from PBMCs. These receptors were collected from a human donor in good health.

This sequence joins TRBV29-1 and TRBJ2-5; TRBD1 agrees at 7 bases. This CDR3 region has 14 residues. The trim removed 3 bases at V and 7 bases at J, leaving 11 bases unmatched. Germline CDR1 SQVTM, CDR2 ANQGSEA. CDR3 sequence reads: CSVDTGAYWGTQYF. In DNA, the CDR3 is TGCAGCGTTGATACAGGGGCTTACTGGGGGACCCAGTACTTC.

This chain connects TRBV6-1 to TRBJ2-2; 15 bases are a match to TRBD2. The V gene's germline CDR1 is MNHNS and CDR2 SASEGT. There are 19 residues in the CDR3. The trim removed 4 bases at V and 7 bases at J, leaving 13 bases unmatched. The CDR3 is CASSARVPGTSGRIGELFF. The CDR3 coding sequence is TGTGCCAGCAGTGCCCGGGTCCCAGGGACTAGCGGGAGGATCGGGGAGCTGTTTTTT.

CDR3 nucleotide sequence: TGTGCCAGCAGCGTCCGGGGAGAAAAACTGTTTTTT. Amino acids: CASSVRGEKLFF. The chain couples TRBV9 to TRBJ1-4; D uncertain. The V end was cut by 2 bases, the J end by 8 bases, with 7 bases between. The V gene's germline CDR1 is SGDLS and CDR2 YYNGEE. The CDR3 is 12 residues long.

The rearrangement joins TRBV4-1 to TRBJ2-7; 7 bases map to TRBD1. From germline, CDR1 is MGHRA and CDR2 YSYEKL. The CDR3 length is 14 residues. V lost 5 bases and J lost 1; bases outside the gene matches: 5. The CDR3 reads CASSDRQGSYEQYF. The CDR3 nucleotides read TGCGCCAGCAGCGATCGACAGGGTTCCTACGAGCAGTACTTC.

The chain joins TRBV9 to TRBJ2-5; TRBD1 matches 11 bases. With 0 bases clipped from V and 5 bases from J, the junction kept 3 bases outside the gene matches. Germline V CDR1 and CDR2: SGDLS, YYNGEE. This CDR3 region has 15 residues. The DNA of the CDR3 is TGTGCCAGCAGCGTAGGGGACAGGGGGTCGGAGACCCAGTACTTC. Its translation: CASSVGDRGSETQYF.

This CDR3 reads CASSPGTATYEQYF. In DNA form, the CDR3 reads TGTGCCAGCAGCCCCGGGACAGCCACTTACGAGCAGTACTTC. The gene calls are TRBV5-4 and TRBJ2-7, with 7 bases fitting TRBD1. The junction had 8 bases not matched to a gene; V was cut back by 4 bases and J by 4 bases. The germline gives CDR1 SGHNT, CDR2 YYREEE (reference sequence). This CDR3 spans 14 amino acids.

The chain recombines TRBV5-8 with TRBJ1-5; 7 nucleotides agree with TRBD1. V lost 5 bases and J lost 7; bases outside the gene matches: 9. The CDR3 extends over 14 amino acids. Looked up from germline, CDR1 is SGHTS and CDR2 is YDEGEE. The CDR3 DNA is TGTGCCAGCAGATACAGACAGGGAGGACAGCCCCAGCATTTT. Its protein product is CASRYRQGGQPQHF.

The chain carries TRBV9 and TRBJ1-3; D might be TRBD1 (6 bases). V lost 0 bases and J lost 8, with 24 bases in between. There are 18 residues in the CDR3. Germline-derived CDR1 and CDR2 are SGDLS and YYNGEE. The CDR3 spells CASSVVLSSGGAGDTIYF. For the CDR3, the DNA is TGTGCCAGCAGCGTAGTCCTTTCATCTGGGGGCGCCGGTGACACCATATATTTT.

This clone was observed a single time. The V gene is TRBV19, the J gene TRBJ2-2, with 9 bases aligning to TRBD2. There are 15 residues in the CDR3. The V gene end was trimmed by 4 bases and the J gene end by 6 bases; junction bases not matched to a gene: 6. The germline V gene has CDR1 LNHDA and CDR2 SQIVND (reference sequence). The DNA for the CDR3 is TGTGCCAGTAGTACCTTAGCGGGAGTGGCCGGGGAGCTGTTTTTT. Protein product: CASSTLAGVAGELFF.

This chain connects TRBV7-9 to TRBJ2-5; 11 positions agree with TRBD1. The trim removed 6 bases at V and 5 bases at J, leaving 5 bases unmatched. Germline V gives CDR1 SEHNR, CDR2 FQNEAQ (reference sequence). This CDR3 has 14 amino acids. CDR3 region: CASSLRDRGETQYF. The CDR3, as DNA: TGTGCCAGCAGTCTACGGGACAGGGGGGAGACCCAGTACTTC.

The rearrangement links TRBV4-1 to TRBJ2-7; 7 nucleotides agree with TRBD1. Germline V gene lookup returns CDR1 MGHRA and CDR2 YSYEKL. The CDR3 spans 17 residues. The ends lost 2 bases at V and 0 bases at J; junction bases unmatched: 10. The CDR3 spells CASSQQDRSFFSYEQYF. The CDR3 nucleotides read TGCGCCAGCAGCCAACAGGACAGGTCCTTTTTCTCCTACGAGCAGTACTTC.

The rearrangement joins TRBV5-6 to TRBJ2-3, with D maybe TRBD1 (6 bases). The CDR3 covers 13 residues. Between the trimmed V and J ends, which lost 7 bases and 3 bases, there was a span of 12 bases. CDR1 and CDR2 (germline): SGHDT, YYEEEE. This chain's CDR3 is CASATGTTDTQYF. The CDR3 DNA is TGTGCCAGCGCGACAGGCACAACAGATACGCAGTATTTT.

The V and J genes are TRBV6-1 and TRBJ2-7; D may be TRBD1 (5 bases). From germline, CDR1 is MNHNS and CDR2 SASEGT. This CDR3 spans 13 amino acids. V was trimmed by 10 bases and J by 2 bases, leaving 15 bases between them. The CDR3 DNA follows: TGTGCCACCAGGCAAGGGGTTGCCTACGAGCAGTACTTC. The encoded protein is CATRQGVAYEQYF.

This clone was found once. V gene TRBV7-9 combines with J gene TRBJ1-1; no clear D gene. Trimming shortened V by 1 base and J by 7 bases, and 10 bases separated the two germline ends. Germline V gene sequence: CDR1 SEHNR, CDR2 FQNEAQ (reference sequence). The length of the CDR3 is 13 residues. In DNA form, the CDR3 reads TGTGCCAGCAGCTTAGGCGGGCAGGTTGAAGCTTTCTTT. Residues: CASSLGGQVEAFF.

This rearrangement joins TRBV7-9 to TRBJ1-1; 7 bases are a match to TRBD1. From germline, CDR1 is SEHNR and CDR2 FQNEAQ (reference sequence). Germline trimming cut 2 bases from V and 4 bases from J; bases unmatched to any gene: 7. There are 15 residues in the CDR3. The CDR3 DNA follows: TGTGCCAGCAGCTTAAGAGGGGGCGATTTCACTGAAGCTTTCTTT. Its protein is CASSLRGGDFTEAFF.

This chain connects TRBV2 to TRBJ2-5, with D unclear. The CDR3 has 12 residues. Trimming removed 7 bases from V and 4 bases from J, with 10 bases in between. Per germline, CDR1 SNHLY and CDR2 FYNNEI. The CDR3 spells CASTSARETQYF. The CDR3 coding sequence is TGTGCCAGCACCTCAGCGAGAGAGACCCAGTACTTC.

As regards this clone: A read error may produce the germline difference seen at one junction end. The chain uses TRBV7-9 and TRBJ1-2; a possible D gene is TRBD1 (5 bases). Germline V gene lookup returns CDR1 SEHNR and CDR2 FQNEAQ (reference sequence). This CDR3 region has 11 residues. CDR3: CASSPQTVVLF. The CDR3 nucleotides are TGTGCCAGCAGCCCGCAGACAGTAGTCCTCTTC.

The rearrangement joins TRBV30 to TRBJ2-1, with 9 bases fitting TRBD2. The CDR3 is made up of 17 amino acids. V shed 0 bases and J 4 bases; nucleotides not matched to a gene: 10. Germline V gene lookup returns CDR1 GTSNPN and CDR2 SVGIG (reference sequence). The CDR3 is CAWSVHRTSGFYNEQFF. CDR3 in DNA: TGTGCCTGGAGTGTACACCGCACTAGCGGGTTTTACAATGAGCAGTTCTTC.

CDR3 region: CAWSVNRAGELFF. CDR3 bases: TGTGCCTGGAGTGTAAACAGGGCCGGGGAGCTGTTTTTT. The chain recombines TRBV30 with TRBJ2-2; perhaps TRBD1 as D (6 bases). V lost 0 bases and J 6 bases, leaving 8 bases between the germline ends. This CDR3 spans 13 amino acids. The germline CDR1 and CDR2 sequences are GTSNPN and SVGIG (reference sequence).

This chain links TRBV23-1 with TRBJ2-7, with a possible D match to TRBD1 (6 bases). TRBV23-1 is marked as an open reading frame, function uncertain. Trimming stripped 1 base from V and 3 bases from J, with 16 bases between. This CDR3 spans 16 amino acids. The CDR3 region has the DNA TGCGCCAGCAGTCAATTGGAGGAGACAGGACACTACGAGCAGTACTTC. This translates into CASSQLEETGHYEQYF.

This chain uses TRBV15 with TRBJ2-7, with D maybe TRBD2 (5 bases). V dropped 5 bases and J dropped 3 bases, with 14 bases sitting between them. Germline CDR1 and CDR2: LNHNV and YYDKDF (reference sequence). This CDR3 region has 14 residues. CDR3 sequence reads: CATSEGREIYEQYF. For the CDR3, the DNA is TGTGCCACCAGCGAGGGAAGGGAAATCTACGAGCAGTACTTC.

The V call is TRBV7-8, the J call TRBJ1-1, with a tentative D call TRBD1 (5 bases). The CDR3 sequence is 15 residues long. Trimming took 0 bases from V and 4 from J, leaving 12 bases between them. Per the germline V gene, CDR1 is SGHVS and CDR2 is FQNEAQ. The CDR3 nucleotides read TGTGCCAGCAGCTTAGCGATGGGGGGGGGCACTGAAGCTTTCTTT. This translates into CASSLAMGGGTEAFF.

J is TRBJ1-3 and V is TRBV6-6; a possible D gene is TRBD1 (6 bases). Trimming took off 3 bases at V and 7 bases at J, with 16 bases between the two ends. Germline CDR1 is MNHNY and CDR2 is SVGAGI (reference sequence). The CDR3 totals 15 residues. DNA for the CDR3: TGTGCCAGCAGTTATTCCCCAGGGGCTGCCAACACCATATATTTT. It is translated as CASSYSPGAANTIYF.

This chain uses TRBV6-6 with TRBJ1-1, with a weak D call TRBD1 (5 bases). The V and J ends lost 0 bases and 6 bases respectively, with 14 bases between them. The CDR3 has 15 amino acids. The germline CDR1 and CDR2 sequences are MNHNY and SVGAGI (reference sequence). CDR3 DNA: TGTGCCAGCAGTTACTCGACGGGGGGTGGCCCTGAAGCTTTCTTT. Its translation is CASSYSTGGGPEAFF.